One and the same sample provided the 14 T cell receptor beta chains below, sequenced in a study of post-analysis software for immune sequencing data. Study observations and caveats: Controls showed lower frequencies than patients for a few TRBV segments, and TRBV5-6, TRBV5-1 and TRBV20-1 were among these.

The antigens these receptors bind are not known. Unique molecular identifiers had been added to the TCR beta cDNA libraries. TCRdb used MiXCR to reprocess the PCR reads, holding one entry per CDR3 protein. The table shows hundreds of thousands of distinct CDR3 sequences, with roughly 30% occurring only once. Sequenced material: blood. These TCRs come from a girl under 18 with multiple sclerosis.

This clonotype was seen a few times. The CDR3, as DNA: TGCGCCAGCAGCTTTTTAACGGGGGACTCTAGGCGGGAGACCCAGTACTTC. Translation gives CASSFLTGDSRRETQYF. The chain carries TRBV5-1 and TRBJ2-5, with TRBD2 as a possible D gene (6 bases). Germline V gene lookup returns CDR1 SGHRS and CDR2 YFSETQ. The CDR3 contains 17 residues. Trimming left V 2 bases short and J 5 bases short, with 22 bases between.

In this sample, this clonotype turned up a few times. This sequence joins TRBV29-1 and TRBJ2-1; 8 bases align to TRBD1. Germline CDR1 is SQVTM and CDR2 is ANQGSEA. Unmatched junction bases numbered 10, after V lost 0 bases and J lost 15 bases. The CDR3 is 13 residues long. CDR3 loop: CSVEDKRTGLGFF. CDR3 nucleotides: TGCAGCGTTGAAGATAAACGGACAGGGCTTGGGTTCTTC.

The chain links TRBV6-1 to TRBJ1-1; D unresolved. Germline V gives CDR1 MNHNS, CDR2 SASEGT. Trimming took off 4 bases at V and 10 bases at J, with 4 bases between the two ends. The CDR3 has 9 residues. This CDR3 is CASSGGAFF. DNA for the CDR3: TGTGCCAGCAGTGGGGGAGCTTTCTTT.

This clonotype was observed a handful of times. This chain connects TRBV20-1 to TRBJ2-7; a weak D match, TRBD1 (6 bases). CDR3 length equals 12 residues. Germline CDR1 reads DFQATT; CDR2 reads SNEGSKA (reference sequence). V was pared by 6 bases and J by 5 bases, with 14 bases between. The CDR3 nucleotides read TGCAGTGCCTTGGTGGACAGCGACGAGCAGTACTTC. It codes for CSALVDSDEQYF.

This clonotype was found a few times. The DNA for the CDR3 is TGTGCCAGCCGAGATGACGGGAACACTGAAGCTTTCTTT. Protein sequence: CASRDDGNTEAFF. The rearrangement uses TRBV6-2 or TRBV6-3 and TRBJ1-1; no clear D. The CDR3 runs to 13 residues. Germline loops: CDR1 MNHEY, CDR2 SVGEGT. The V end was cut by 8 bases, the J end by 1 base, with 11 bases between.

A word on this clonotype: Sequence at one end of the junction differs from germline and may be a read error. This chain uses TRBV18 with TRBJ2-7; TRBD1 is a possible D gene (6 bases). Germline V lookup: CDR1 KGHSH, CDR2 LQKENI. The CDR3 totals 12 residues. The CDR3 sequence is CVSSPGDHEQYF. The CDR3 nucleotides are TGTGTCAGCTCACCAGGGGACCACGAGCAGTACTTC.

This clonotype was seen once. The CDR3 protein is CASSSSLVSGAKANYGYTF. The CDR3 DNA is TGTGCCAGCAGCTCTAGCTTAGTCTCAGGGGCGAAAGCTAACTATGGCTACACCTTC. V is TRBV7-9 and J is TRBJ1-2; possibly TRBD1 for D (6 bases). V lost 4 bases, J lost 0 bases, and 24 bases lay in between. Per germline, CDR1 SEHNR and CDR2 FQNEAQ (reference sequence). The CDR3 loop spans 19 amino acids. The full variable domain, with the rest looked up from reference TRBV7-9 and TRBJ1-2, is DTGVSQNPRHKITKRGQNVTFRCDPISEHNRLYWYRQTLGQGPEFLTYFQNEAQLEKSRLLSDRFSAERPKGSFSTLEIQRTEQGDSAMYLCASSSSLVSGAKANYGYTFGSGTRLTVV.

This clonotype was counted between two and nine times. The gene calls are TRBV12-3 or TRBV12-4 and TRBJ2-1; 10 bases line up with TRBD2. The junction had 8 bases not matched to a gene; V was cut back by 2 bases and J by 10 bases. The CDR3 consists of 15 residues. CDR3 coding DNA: TGTGCCAGCAGTTTACCAGCGGGAGGGCCGGGGGAGCAGTTCTTC. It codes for CASSLPAGGPGEQFF.

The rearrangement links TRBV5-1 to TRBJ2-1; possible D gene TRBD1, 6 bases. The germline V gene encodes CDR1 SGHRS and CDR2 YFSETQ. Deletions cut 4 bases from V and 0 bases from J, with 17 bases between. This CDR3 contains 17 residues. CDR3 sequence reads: CASSPWGTPSSYNEQFF. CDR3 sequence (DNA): TGCGCCAGCAGCCCATGGGGGACACCTAGCTCCTACAATGAGCAGTTCTTC.

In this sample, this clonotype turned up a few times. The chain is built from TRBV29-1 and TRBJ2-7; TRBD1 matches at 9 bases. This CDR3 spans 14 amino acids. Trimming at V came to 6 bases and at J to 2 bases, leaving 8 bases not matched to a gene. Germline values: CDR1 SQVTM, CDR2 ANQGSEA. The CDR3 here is CSVQEDRGTYEQYF. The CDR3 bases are TGCAGCGTCCAGGAGGACAGGGGAACCTACGAGCAGTACTTC.

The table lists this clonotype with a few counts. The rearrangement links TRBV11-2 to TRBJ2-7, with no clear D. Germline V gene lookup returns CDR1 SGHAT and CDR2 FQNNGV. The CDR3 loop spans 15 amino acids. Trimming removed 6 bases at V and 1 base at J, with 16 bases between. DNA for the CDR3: TGTGCCAGCAGTCGAGGCCCCCCTTCGTCCTACGAGCAGTACTTC. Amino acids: CASSRGPPSSYEQYF.

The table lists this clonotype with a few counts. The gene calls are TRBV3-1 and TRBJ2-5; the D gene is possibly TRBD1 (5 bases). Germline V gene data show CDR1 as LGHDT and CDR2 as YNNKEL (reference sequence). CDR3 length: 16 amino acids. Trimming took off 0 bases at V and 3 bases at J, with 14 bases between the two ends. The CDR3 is CASSQDVGRAEETQYF. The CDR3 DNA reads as TGTGCCAGCAGCCAAGATGTGGGCAGGGCGGAAGAGACCCAGTACTTC.

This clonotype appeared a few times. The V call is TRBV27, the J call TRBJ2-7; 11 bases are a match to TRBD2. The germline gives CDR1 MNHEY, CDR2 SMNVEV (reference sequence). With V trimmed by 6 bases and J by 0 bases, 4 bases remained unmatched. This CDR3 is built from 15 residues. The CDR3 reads CASSLTSGGSYEQYF. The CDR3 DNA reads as TGTGCCAGCAGCCTCACTAGCGGGGGCTCCTACGAGCAGTACTTC.

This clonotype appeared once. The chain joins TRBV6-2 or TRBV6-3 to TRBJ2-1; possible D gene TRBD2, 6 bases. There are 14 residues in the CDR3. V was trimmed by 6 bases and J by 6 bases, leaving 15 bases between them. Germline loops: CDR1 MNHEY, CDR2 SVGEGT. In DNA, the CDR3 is TGTGCCAGCAGCATCGGACCGGGAGCCAATGAGCAGTTCTTC. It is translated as CASSIGPGANEQFF.